The 10 T cell receptor beta chains in this list originate from one sample, sequenced in a study of T cell responses to AZD1222 COVID-19 vaccine. Generated by immunoSEQ multiplex PCR, the TCRdb table keeps only in-frame clones and is missing some. The sample consists of about 120,000 clones, 80% to 90% of them appearing once. Sequencing used peripheral blood, obtained on day 0 of AZD1222 vaccination. The receptors stem from an adult in good health.

The V gene is TRBV2, the J gene TRBJ1-2; 8 bases align to TRBD1. Germline CDR1 and CDR2: SNHLY and FYNNEI. With V trimmed by 4 bases and J by 3 bases, 10 bases remained unmatched. This CDR3 has 16 residues. The CDR3 protein is CASSVQPTGGDYGYTF. The CDR3 coding sequence is TGTGCCAGCAGTGTCCAGCCTACAGGGGGAGACTATGGCTACACCTTC.

The chain combines TRBV6-4 with TRBJ1-2; 9 nucleotides align to TRBD1. J lost 4 bases, V lost 5 bases, and 8 bases had no gene match. From germline, CDR1 is MRHNA and CDR2 SNTAGT. The CDR3 is 15 amino acids. As DNA, the CDR3 is TGTGCCAGCAGTCAACAGGGGGCCCCTTTCTATGGCTACACCTTC. Protein product: CASSQQGAPFYGYTF.

The rearrangement joins TRBV6-6 to TRBJ1-1; perhaps TRBD1 as D (5 bases). Germline V gives CDR1 MNHNY, CDR2 SVGAGI (reference sequence). The CDR3 extends over 15 amino acids. V dropped 2 bases and J dropped 3 bases, with 13 bases sitting between them. CDR3 sequence: CASSYGRDWDTEAFF. CDR3 sequence (DNA): TGTGCCAGCAGTTACGGGCGGGACTGGGACACTGAAGCTTTCTTT.

The chain uses TRBV19 and TRBJ2-7; the match to TRBD1 covers 7 bases. The CDR3 is made up of 16 amino acids. Germline assignment: CDR1 LNHDA and CDR2 SQIVND (reference sequence). Losses at the gene ends were 3 bases for V and 2 bases for J; bases not matched to a gene: 10. As DNA, the CDR3 is TGTGCCAGTAGTATGCTGCTTTCAGGGGGAACCTACGAGCAGTACTTC. As protein: CASSMLLSGGTYEQYF.

The chain carries TRBV3-1 (or the pseudogene TRBV3-2) and TRBJ2-3; 11 bases are shared with TRBD2. J lost 0 bases, V lost 0 bases, and 8 bases had no gene match. The germline gives CDR1 LGHDT, CDR2 YNNKEL (reference sequence). The CDR3 is 19 amino acids. The CDR3 DNA is TGTGCCAGCAGCCAAGATCCTCCTAGCGGGGGGACTAGCACAGATACGCAGTATTTT. Its translation is CASSQDPPSGGTSTDTQYF.

A few counts support this clone. The rearrangement links TRBV6-1 to TRBJ2-6; possibly TRBD2 for D (6 bases). The CDR3 consists of 16 residues. Trimming took off 2 bases at V and 1 base at J, with 9 bases between the two ends. Germline CDR1 MNHNS, CDR2 SASEGT. CDR3 in amino acids: CASSELGGSGANVLTF. The CDR3 DNA reads as TGTGCCAGCAGTGAACTCGGGGGTTCTGGGGCCAACGTCCTGACTTTC.

The chain links TRBV19 to TRBJ2-1; D unresolved. The CDR3 contains 14 residues. Between the trimmed V and J ends, which lost 0 bases and 2 bases, there was a span of 5 bases. Per germline, CDR1 LNHDA and CDR2 SQIVND (reference sequence). CDR3 region: CASSIDRTYNEQFF. The CDR3 nucleotides are TGTGCCAGTAGTATAGACAGGACCTACAATGAGCAGTTCTTC.

Only one count was recorded for this clone. The chain employs TRBV2 and TRBJ2-1; D is perhaps TRBD1 (5 bases). V shed 8 bases and J shed 0 bases, with 11 bases lying between them. The V gene's germline CDR1 is SNHLY and CDR2 FYNNEI. The CDR3 is 14 residues long. In DNA form, the CDR3 reads TGTGCCAGCGGCGCGGACAACTCCTACAATGAGCAGTTCTTC. Protein: CASGADNSYNEQFF.

CDR3 sequence (DNA): TGTGCCAGCAGTGAAGCTAGCGGGACAGATACGCAGTATTTT. Amino acids: CASSEASGTDTQYF. V gene TRBV2 combines with J gene TRBJ2-3; 7 bases agree with TRBD2. In germline, CDR1 is SNHLY, CDR2 FYNNEI. Trimming removed 0 bases from V and 3 bases from J; junction bases left unmatched: 0. The CDR3 covers 14 residues.

The J gene is TRBJ1-3, the V gene TRBV7-2; TRBD1 aligns across 9 bases. Germline V gene data show CDR1 as SGHTA and CDR2 as FQGNSA. V trimming: 5 bases; J trimming: 0 bases; junction bases outside the gene matches: 8. The CDR3 covers 17 residues. The CDR3 DNA sequence: TGTGCCAGCAGCCTTACAGGGGGCCCGAGCTCTGGAAACACCATATATTTT. This codes for CASSLTGGPSSGNTIYF.